This is a list of T cell receptor beta chains from one sample in a study of control samples from healthy donors and cancer patients. The method was immunoSEQ multiplex PCR; TCRdb's version includes in-frame clones alone and lacks a portion of them. Found here are some 130,000 clones, roughly nine tenths of them singletons; the top ten hold around 8.2%. The specimen sequenced was blood. The receptors derive from a woman younger than 45 in good health. Each CDR3 is given with its conserved first and last residue. The D gene is left open where the match is weak. A clone size is listed for some rows: how often the clone was seen (once, few, many), or a class if it is expanded.

j_call d_call v_call clone_size cdr3_aa cdr3_nt
TRBJ1-4 TRBD1 TRBV7-9 - CASSSGQGAPPEKLFF TGTGCCAGCAGCTCGGGACAGGGGGCGCCCCCTGAAAAACTGTTTTTT
TRBJ2-5 TRBD2 TRBV7-9 - CASSLGSGRRQETQYF TGTGCCAGCAGCTTAGGATCCGGGAGGCGGCAAGAGACCCAGTACTTC
TRBJ2-1 - TRBV4-2 once CASSQLTRDEQFF TGTGCCAGCAGCCAACTTACACGGGATGAGCAGTTCTTC
TRBJ1-6 - TRBV7-2 - CASSLDTGSYNSPLHF TGTGCCAGCAGCTTAGATACAGGCTCCTATAATTCACCCCTCCACTTT
TRBJ1-4 TRBD1 TRBV5-1 - CASSPRQGGDEKLFF TGCGCCAGCAGCCCCAGACAGGGAGGGGATGAAAAACTGTTTTTT
TRBJ1-2 - TRBV2 - CARRPPNGQKEDLYGYTF TGTGCCAGAAGACCACCTAACGGACAGAAAGAAGACCTCTATGGCTACACCTTC
TRBJ1-2 TRBD1 TRBV5-6 once CASSPRDRETYGYTF TGTGCCAGCAGCCCCCGGGACAGGGAAACCTATGGCTACACCTTC
TRBJ2-7 TRBD2 TRBV30 - CAWSGLAGAYEQYF TGTGCCTGGAGTGGACTAGCGGGAGCCTACGAGCAGTACTTC
TRBJ1-6 - TRBV5-1 once CASNLGTANSPLHF TGCGCCAGCAACCTCGGGACGGCGAATTCACCCCTCCACTTT
TRBJ2-1 TRBD2 TRBV10-3 - CAISERGGAVNEQFF TGTGCCATCAGTGAGAGGGGAGGGGCGGTCAATGAGCAGTTCTTC
TRBJ2-2 - TRBV29-1 - CSVGGDGELFF TGCAGCGTTGGAGGGGACGGGGAGCTGTTTTTT
TRBJ2-2 TRBD1 TRBV7-3 - CASSRQGMTGELFF TGTGCCAGCAGTCGACAGGGGATGACCGGGGAGCTGTTTTTT
TRBJ2-3 TRBD2 TRBV4-1 - CASSQEGGLAGGRDTQYF TGCGCCAGCAGCCAAGAGGGGGGACTAGCGGGAGGGCGTGATACGCAGTATTTT
TRBJ1-5 - TRBV4-1 once CASSLTGDQPQHF TGCGCCAGCAGTTTGACAGGAGATCAGCCCCAGCATTTT
TRBJ2-5 TRBD1 TRBV2 - CASSGQGMGETQYF TGTGCCAGCAGCGGACAGGGGATGGGAGAGACCCAGTACTTC
TRBJ1-2 TRBD1 TRBV30 - CAWSRQGMGYGYTF TGTGCCTGGAGTAGACAGGGGATGGGGTATGGCTACACCTTC
TRBJ2-7 - TRBV28 - CASTLTGDGEQYF TGTGCCAGCACCTTGACTGGGGACGGTGAGCAGTACTTC
TRBJ1-1 - TRBV30 - CAWDGWGAEAFF TGTGCCTGGGACGGCTGGGGGGCTGAAGCTTTCTTT
TRBJ2-1 TRBD2 TRBV27 - CASMRLAAYNEQFF TGTGCCAGCATGAGACTAGCGGCCTACAATGAGCAGTTCTTC
TRBJ1-2 TRBD1 TRBV5-6 - CASSVTGSNYGYTF TGTGCCAGCAGCGTGACAGGGTCTAACTATGGCTACACCTTC
TRBJ1-1 TRBD1 TRBV6-5 - CASSPNTGVGTEAFF TGTGCCAGCAGTCCCAATACAGGGGTCGGCACTGAAGCTTTCTTT
TRBJ1-6 - TRBV7-9 - CASSPMTSPLHF TGTGCCAGCAGCCCGATGACTTCACCCCTCCACTTT
TRBJ1-2 - TRBV21-1 - CASSPGQGPSYGYTF TGTGCCAGCAGCCCGGGACAGGGCCCGTCCTATGGCTACACCTTC
TRBJ2-1 TRBD2 TRBV4-2 - CASSRRLREYNEQFF TGTGCCAGCAGCCGCAGGCTGCGGGAGTACAATGAGCAGTTCTTC
TRBJ2-7 - TRBV6-1 - CASSEAGGTGSYEQYF TGTGCCAGCAGTGAAGCGGGGGGGACAGGCTCCTACGAGCAGTACTTC